Below are 26 T cell receptor beta chains sequenced from a single sample in a study of T cell responses to AZD1222 COVID-19 vaccine. Assay used: immunoSEQ multiplex PCR; TCRdb lists only in-frame clones, some missing. The table lists some 150,000 clones, 92% of them singletons. Sample: peripheral blood, taken 28 days after the second AZD1222 dose. Every receptor here comes from an adult who received the AZD1222 COVID-19 vaccine.

This clone has only one observation. The rearrangement joins TRBV9 to TRBJ2-7; D is ambiguous. Germline V gene sequence: CDR1 SGDLS, CDR2 YYNGEE. This CDR3 is 11 amino acids long. V dropped 5 bases and J dropped 6 bases, with 9 bases sitting between them. CDR3 residues: CASRPLGEQYF. As DNA, the CDR3 is TGTGCCAGCAGGCCTCTGGGCGAGCAGTACTTC. The variable domain in full, completed from reference TRBV9 and TRBJ2-7, reads DSGVTQTPKHLITATGQRVTLRCSPRSGDLSVYWYQQSLDQGLQFLIQYYNGEERAKGNILERFSAQQFPDLHSELNLSSLELGDSALYFCASRPLGEQYFGPGTRLTVT.

The chain couples TRBV3-1 (or the pseudogene TRBV3-2) to TRBJ1-1, with TRBD1 as a possible D gene (6 bases). The CDR3 is 14 residues long. Trimming stripped 2 bases from V and 4 bases from J, with 11 bases between. Germline loops: CDR1 LGHDT, CDR2 YNNKEL (reference sequence). The CDR3 loop is CASSQQQGATEAFF. As DNA, the CDR3 is TGTGCCAGCAGCCAACAACAGGGTGCCACTGAAGCTTTCTTT.

This clone was detected only once. The rearrangement links TRBV6-2 or TRBV6-3 to TRBJ1-2; no reliable D call. Trimming left V 4 bases short and J 2 bases short, with 8 bases between. The CDR3 contains 13 residues. Per germline, CDR1 MNHEY and CDR2 SVGEGT. In DNA form, the CDR3 reads TGTGCCAGCAGTTTCCCGGCCAACTATGGCTACACCTTC. Translated: CASSFPANYGYTF.

The chain is built from TRBV7-9 and TRBJ2-3; D remains unclear. The CDR3 is 11 amino acids. The germline V gene has CDR1 SEHNR and CDR2 FQNEAQ (reference sequence). V lost 4 bases and J lost 4, with 3 bases in between. The CDR3 bases are TGTGCCAGCAGCTCGCCAGATACGCAGTATTTT. Encoded protein: CASSSPDTQYF.

The CDR3 DNA reads as TGCGCCAGCAGCCAGCCGGGACAGGGGGCTTTTGGGGCCAACGTCCTGACTTTC. Amino acid sequence: CASSQPGQGAFGANVLTF. V gene TRBV4-1 combines with J gene TRBJ2-6, with 12 bases that match TRBD1. The germline V gene encodes CDR1 MGHRA and CDR2 YSYEKL. There are 18 residues in the CDR3. Trimming cost V 3 bases and J 3 bases; bases outside gene matches: 6.

The CDR3 protein is CASSPGLAGHEQFF. Written as DNA, the CDR3 is TGTGCCAGCAGCCCAGGACTAGCGGGGCATGAGCAGTTCTTC. V is TRBV9 and J is TRBJ2-1, with 12 bases identical to TRBD2. CDR1 SGDLS and CDR2 YYNGEE come from the germline V gene. The CDR3 totals 14 residues. Trimming at V came to 4 bases and at J to 8 bases, leaving 4 bases not matched to a gene.

This chain connects TRBV24-1 to TRBJ1-5, with D perhaps TRBD1 (5 bases). Germline V gene lookup returns CDR1 KGHDR and CDR2 SFDVKD. V was trimmed by 5 bases and J by 4 bases, leaving 11 bases between them. There are 14 residues in the CDR3. This CDR3 reads CATSGGGRNQPQHF. Written as DNA, the CDR3 is TGTGCCACCAGTGGGGGGGGGAGGAATCAGCCCCAGCATTTT.

The chain carries TRBV28 and TRBJ2-3; D may correspond to TRBD1 or TRBD2 (6 bases each). V was cut by 6 bases and J by 5 bases, with 18 bases left in between. Germline V lookup: CDR1 MDHEN, CDR2 SYDVKM. The CDR3 has 15 residues. The CDR3 sequence is CASSYRGRLRDTQYF. CDR3 in DNA: TGTGCCAGCAGCTATCGGGGGCGGCTTCGAGATACGCAGTATTTT.

The chain employs TRBV29-1 and TRBJ2-5, with 14 bases aligning to TRBD2. After removal of 5 bases from V and 5 bases from J, the junction contained 13 bases not matched to a gene. This CDR3 is 17 amino acids long. The V gene's germline CDR1 is SQVTM and CDR2 ANQGSEA. The CDR3 region is CSVLRLAGGPAGETQYF. CDR3 DNA sequence: TGCAGCGTTCTCAGACTAGCGGGAGGGCCTGCGGGGGAGACCCAGTACTTC.

This rearrangement joins TRBV7-9 to TRBJ1-2, with unresolved D. Germline CDR1 reads SEHNR; CDR2 reads FQNEAQ (reference sequence). V was shortened by 3 bases and J by 1 base, with 3 bases between the two germline ends. The CDR3 runs 12 residues. The CDR3 region is CASSFDNYGYTF. In DNA form, the CDR3 reads TGTGCCAGCAGCTTTGATAACTATGGCTACACCTTC.

The chain has TRBV6-5 and TRBJ1-2; D possibly corresponds to TRBD1 (5 bases). The germline CDR1 and CDR2 sequences are MNHEY and SVGAGI. Trimming pared 5 bases from V and 4 bases from J, leaving 17 bases between. The CDR3 totals 15 residues. The CDR3 DNA follows: TGTGCCAGCAGTACGGGGACCCTCGGAGGCTATGGCTACACCTTC. Its protein is CASSTGTLGGYGYTF.

This sequence joins TRBV5-4 and TRBJ1-4; 7 bases align to TRBD1. The CDR3 covers 14 residues. The germline gives CDR1 SGHNT, CDR2 YYREEE (reference sequence). Losses at the gene ends were 4 bases for V and 4 bases for J; bases not matched to a gene: 4. In DNA, the CDR3 is TGTGCCAGCAGCCGGGGACAGAGTAATGAAAAACTGTTTTTT. Translation gives CASSRGQSNEKLFF.

The J gene is TRBJ2-7, the V gene TRBV11-3, with 9 bases lining up with TRBD1. J gave up 5 bases and V 3 bases, and 20 bases lay outside the gene matches. CDR3 length: 19 amino acids. Germline assignment: CDR1 SGHNT and CDR2 YENEEA. The CDR3 DNA reads TGTGCCAGCAGCTTGACAGGGGGGCAAGGAGGCCCCGTCCAACACGAGCAGTACTTC. It codes for CASSLTGGQGGPVQHEQYF.

The chain has TRBV9 and TRBJ1-5, with unresolved D. CDR1 and CDR2 from the germline V gene are SGDLS and YYNGEE. The length of the CDR3 is 14 residues. V was shortened by 4 bases and J by 3 bases, with 11 bases between the two germline ends. The CDR3 DNA reads as TGTGCCAGCAGCCCGACGACAACCAATCAGCCCCAGCATTTT. Its translation: CASSPTTTNQPQHF.

The chain employs TRBV13 and TRBJ2-1; 13 bases fit TRBD2. Germline CDR1 PRHDT, CDR2 FYEKMQ (reference sequence). V was clipped by 5 bases and J by 4 bases; unmatched bases: 11. This CDR3 region has 18 residues. The CDR3 here is CASSTVLAGGPRYNEQFF. The DNA of the CDR3 is TGTGCCAGCAGCACAGTACTAGCGGGAGGGCCCCGTTACAATGAGCAGTTCTTC.

The chain recombines TRBV6-1 with TRBJ2-7, with 11 bases identical to TRBD2. The germline CDR1 and CDR2 sequences are MNHNS and SASEGT. CDR3 length: 16 amino acids. V was pared by 4 bases and J by 2 bases, with 7 bases of the junction left unmatched. The CDR3 sequence is CASSVPRTSGPYEQYF. In DNA form, the CDR3 reads TGTGCCAGCAGTGTACCCAGGACTAGCGGGCCCTACGAGCAGTACTTC.

The chain is built from TRBV6-6 and TRBJ2-3, with 12 bases fitting TRBD2. After removal of 2 bases from V and 6 bases from J, the junction contained 3 bases not matched to a gene. This CDR3 spans 15 amino acids. The germline V gene encodes CDR1 MNHNY and CDR2 SVGAGI (reference sequence). This CDR3 is CASSYGLAGGDTQYF. The CDR3, as DNA: TGTGCCAGCAGTTACGGGCTAGCGGGAGGGGATACGCAGTATTTT.

The chain uses TRBV30 and TRBJ2-5; TRBD1 matches 7 bases. From germline, CDR1 is GTSNPN and CDR2 SVGIG (reference sequence). CDR3 length: 14 residues. V lost 3 bases and J lost 6; bases outside the gene matches: 10. The CDR3 here is CAWRTGLPEQTQYF. As DNA, the CDR3 is TGTGCCTGGAGGACAGGGCTCCCCGAACAGACCCAGTACTTC.

CDR3 nucleotides: TGCGCCAGCAGCCAAGGGGGGGTACTAGCCAAAAACATTCAGTACTTC. The encoded protein is CASSQGGVLAKNIQYF. This chain uses TRBV4-3 with TRBJ2-4, with D perhaps TRBD2 (6 bases). Germline CDR1 and CDR2: LGHNA and YSLEER. With 1 base removed from V and 0 bases from J, the gap between germline ends came to 10 bases. CDR3 size: 16 residues.

This clone was seen more than once but under ten times. This chain links TRBV19 with TRBJ1-3, with a possible D match to TRBD1 (5 bases). The CDR3 has 14 residues. Per germline, CDR1 LNHDA and CDR2 SQIVND (reference sequence). V was clipped by 6 bases and J by 2 bases, with 11 bases between them. The CDR3 reads CASSRLTAGNTIYF. CDR3 DNA: TGTGCCAGTAGCCGTCTGACAGCTGGAAACACCATATATTTT.

This sequence joins TRBV11-2 and TRBJ1-2, with 10 positions matching TRBD1. Trimming took 1 base from V and 7 from J; bases not matched to a gene: 12. Germline V lookup: CDR1 SGHAT, CDR2 FQNNGV. The CDR3 is 17 amino acids. The CDR3 bases are TGTGCCAGCAGCTTAGTAGTGGGGACAGGGGTAAGATCTGGCTACACCTTC. Translated: CASSLVVGTGVRSGYTF.

The chain recombines TRBV3-1 (or the pseudogene TRBV3-2) with TRBJ2-7; D unresolved. The CDR3 contains 11 residues. The V and J ends lost 2 bases and 4 bases respectively, with 3 bases between them. Per the germline V gene, CDR1 is LGHDT and CDR2 is YNNKEL (reference sequence). In DNA form, the CDR3 reads TGTGCCAGCAGCCAATGGTACGAGCAGTACTTC. It is translated as CASSQWYEQYF.

In DNA form, the CDR3 reads TGTGCCAGCAGCCAAGTCCTTAACTATGGCTACACCTTC. Protein sequence: CASSQVLNYGYTF. This sequence joins TRBV3-1 (or the pseudogene TRBV3-2) and TRBJ1-2; D unresolved. The V gene lost 1 base and the J gene lost 1 base, with 4 bases spanning the gap. The CDR3 has 13 amino acids. Germline CDR1 is LGHDT and CDR2 is YNNKEL (reference sequence).

This clone occurred once. CDR3 DNA: TGCGCCAGCAGTGAGTTGAAAAACTATGGCTACACCTTC. It yields the protein CASSELKNYGYTF. The chain employs TRBV10-2 and TRBJ1-2, with D unresolved. With 1 base removed from V and 2 bases from J, the gap between germline ends came to 5 bases. This CDR3 region has 13 residues. Per germline, CDR1 WSHSY and CDR2 SAAADI.

J is TRBJ2-7 and V is TRBV7-9, with D maybe TRBD1 (6 bases). The V end lost 5 bases, the J end lost 6 bases, and 20 bases lay between the germline ends. CDR3 length: 15 amino acids. Germline-derived CDR1 and CDR2 are SEHNR and FQNEAQ (reference sequence). This CDR3 is CASSPLGQTAGEQYF. For the CDR3, the DNA is TGTGCCAGCAGCCCCCTGGGACAAACGGCGGGCGAGCAGTACTTC.

The V call is TRBV28, the J call TRBJ1-3; no reliable D call. The CDR3 covers 11 residues. V shed 8 bases and J shed 8 bases, with 10 bases lying between them. The V gene's germline CDR1 is MDHEN and CDR2 SYDVKM. CDR3 nucleotides: TGTGCCAGCGCGGCCCGGGACACCATATATTTT. The encoded protein is CASAARDTIYF.